Below, one TCR beta chain is given with its context. Its target is not known. The data belong to a study of cytomegalovirus exposure and HLA in healthy donors. Regarding the study as a whole: Common viral pathogens seemed, in a later analysis, to connect with several of the most significant clusters.

Trimming took off 0 bases at V and 4 bases at J, with 22 bases between the two ends. The CDR3 totals 18 residues. Germline CDR1 SGDLS, CDR2 YYNGEE. The PCR was carried out with 60 Vbeta primers and 13 Jbeta primers. Repertoires were generated with immunoSEQ multiplex PCR, while TCRdb's copy carries only in-frame clones and drops some. The data hold approximately 100,000 clones, with 64% observed a single time. Source material: PBMCs. This TCR derives from a man aged 55 to 70 in good health and CMV-seronegative. The chain links TRBV9 to TRBJ1-1; maybe TRBD1 (6 bases). DNA for the CDR3: TGTGCCAGCAGCGTAGGGTTGGGGGGGGGCTTGTTGGGCACTGAAGCTTTCTTT. It specifies CASSVGLGGGLLGTEAFF.